These 26 T cell receptor beta chains originate from one sample sequenced in a study of blood T cell repertoires in COVID-19. The data were produced by immunoSEQ multiplex PCR, yet TCRdb's version contains in-frame clones alone and is incomplete. The sample contains roughly 81,000 clones, approximately 91% of which appear only once. Sequencing input: peripheral blood. These receptors all come from a man between 65 and 85 years old with active or convalescent COVID-19.

This rearrangement joins TRBV5-5 to TRBJ2-5, with 7 nucleotides matching TRBD2. CDR3 size: 14 residues. CDR1 and CDR2 from the germline V gene are SGHKS and YYEKEE (reference sequence). V was pared by 0 bases and J by 2 bases, with 1 base of the junction left unmatched. CDR3 protein: CASSLGSGQETQYF. CDR3 sequence (DNA): TGTGCCAGCAGCTTGGGTAGCGGGCAAGAGACCCAGTACTTC. Full variable domain (rest looked up from reference TRBV5-5 and TRBJ2-5): DAGVTQSPTHLIKTRGQQVTLRCSPISGHKSVSWYQQVLGQGPQFIFQYYEKEERGRGNFPDRFSARQFPNYSSELNVNALLLGDSALYLCASSLGSGQETQYFGPGTRLLVL.

V and J are TRBV19 and TRBJ2-1; TRBD1 might be the D (5 bases). Trimming cost V 7 bases and J 2 bases, with 15 bases left between them. The V gene's germline CDR1 is LNHDA and CDR2 SQIVND (reference sequence). This CDR3 is 15 amino acids long. Here the CDR3 reads CASTLDSSAYNEQFF. CDR3 DNA sequence: TGTGCCAGTACCCTTGACAGTTCGGCCTACAATGAGCAGTTCTTC.

This chain uses TRBV28 with TRBJ1-1; D is uncertain. The CDR3 is 16 amino acids. Germline CDR1 reads MDHEN; CDR2 reads SYDVKM. V was cut by 5 bases and J by 1 base, with 17 bases left in between. The CDR3 nucleotides are TGTGCCAGCAGTCCTCCGAGTGTTACTGGGAACACTGAAGCTTTCTTT. This encodes CASSPPSVTGNTEAFF.

The chain employs TRBV5-1 and TRBJ1-1; D might be TRBD1 (6 bases). The CDR3 is made up of 15 amino acids. Trimming cost V 4 bases and J 1 base, with 14 bases left between them. The germline V gene encodes CDR1 SGHRS and CDR2 YFSETQ. Written as DNA, the CDR3 is TGCGCCAGCAGCCCGCTCTCACAGGGGAACACTGAAGCTTTCTTT. It is translated as CASSPLSQGNTEAFF.

This chain joins TRBV24-1 and TRBJ1-2; D remains ambiguous. Looked up from germline, CDR1 is KGHDR and CDR2 is SFDVKD. This CDR3 comprises 13 residues. V lost 2 bases and J 3 bases, leaving 6 bases between the germline ends. For the CDR3, the DNA is TGTGCCACCAGTGATTCTACGTACTATGGCTACACCTTC. This translates into CATSDSTYYGYTF.

The V gene is TRBV11-2, the J gene TRBJ2-7; D call uncertain. Germline V gene sequence: CDR1 SGHAT, CDR2 FQNNGV. The CDR3 is 15 residues long. V gave up 1 base and J gave up 0 bases, with 10 bases separating them. For the CDR3, the DNA is TGTGCCAGCAGCTTAGCGGTTTGGAGCTCCTACGAGCAGTACTTC. Residues: CASSLAVWSSYEQYF.

The chain links TRBV28 to TRBJ1-2, with a tentative D call TRBD1 (6 bases). Germline V CDR1 and CDR2: MDHEN, SYDVKM. The CDR3 spans 15 residues. V lost 7 bases to trimming and J lost 1 base, with 16 bases between them. The CDR3 protein is CASIRLGAGNYGYTF. CDR3 nucleotide sequence: TGTGCCAGCATCCGTCTGGGGGCGGGTAACTATGGCTACACCTTC.

The gene calls are TRBV7-6 and TRBJ2-1; 7 positions agree with TRBD1. Germline V CDR1 and CDR2: SGHVS, FNYEAQ. V was clipped by 4 bases and J by 5 bases; unmatched bases: 5. The CDR3 runs 14 residues. The DNA of the CDR3 is TGTGCCAGCAGCTCAAGGACAGGACACAATGAGCAGTTCTTC. It codes for CASSSRTGHNEQFF.

The rearrangement links TRBV20-1 to TRBJ2-3; TRBD2 agrees at 11 bases. Germline values: CDR1 DFQATT, CDR2 SNEGSKA (reference sequence). V lost 3 bases to trimming and J lost 2 bases; unmatched junction nucleotides: 10. The CDR3 is 17 residues long. CDR3 sequence reads: CSASDVLAGGSTDTQYF. In nucleotides, the CDR3 is TGCAGTGCTAGTGATGTGTTAGCGGGGGGGTCCACAGATACGCAGTATTTT.

The chain combines TRBV19 with TRBJ1-5, with D perhaps matching TRBD1 (5 bases). V was clipped by 5 bases and J by 7 bases, with 15 bases between them. Germline V gene lookup returns CDR1 LNHDA and CDR2 SQIVND (reference sequence). The CDR3 is 14 amino acids. Here the CDR3 reads CASSFRQTRQPQHF. CDR3 nucleotide sequence: TGTGCCAGTAGTTTCAGACAGACGCGGCAGCCCCAGCATTTT.

The chain uses TRBV10-3 and TRBJ2-1; 10 nucleotides line up with TRBD2. The CDR3 consists of 15 residues. Trimming at V came to 3 bases and at J to 6 bases, leaving 5 bases not matched to a gene. Germline V gene lookup returns CDR1 ENHRY and CDR2 SYGVKD. CDR3 region: CAISEGASGGNEQFF. In DNA, the CDR3 is TGTGCCATCAGTGAAGGGGCTAGCGGGGGCAATGAGCAGTTCTTC.

In this sample, this clone turned up once. CDR3 loop: CASSWDRDEDTF. The CDR3 DNA follows: TGCGCCAGCAGCTGGGACAGGGACGAGGACACCTTC. The chain recombines TRBV5-1 with TRBJ1-2; 9 bases line up with TRBD1. Germline V gene sequence: CDR1 SGHRS, CDR2 YFSETQ. Trimming cost V 3 bases and J 12 bases; bases outside gene matches: 6. There are 12 residues in the CDR3.

The gene calls are TRBV30 and TRBJ1-3; 7 bases align to TRBD1. V was clipped by 3 bases and J by 2 bases; unmatched bases: 7. This CDR3 has 15 residues. Germline V gene data show CDR1 as GTSNPN and CDR2 as SVGIG (reference sequence). DNA for the CDR3: TGTGCCTGGAGCCAACAGGGGACTCCTGGAAACACCATATATTTT. It codes for CAWSQQGTPGNTIYF.

This rearrangement joins TRBV24-1 to TRBJ1-1; TRBD1 matches at 7 bases. This CDR3 comprises 15 residues. V shed 3 bases and J 1 base; nucleotides not matched to a gene: 4. Germline assignment: CDR1 KGHDR and CDR2 SFDVKD. The CDR3: CATSDTGVGNTEAFF. In DNA, the CDR3 is TGTGCCACCAGTGATACAGGGGTGGGGAACACTGAAGCTTTCTTT.

J is TRBJ2-5 and V is TRBV7-9; no firm D call. Germline CDR1 reads SEHNR; CDR2 reads FQNEAQ (reference sequence). Trimming shortened V by 5 bases and J by 4 bases, and 20 bases separated the two germline ends. The CDR3 has 16 amino acids. DNA of the CDR3: TGTGCCAGCAGCCCCCCCCCACGTGTGGCCCGAGAGACCCAGTACTTC. Translated: CASSPPPRVARETQYF.

This chain links TRBV24-1 with TRBJ2-2, with D possibly TRBD2 on 5 matching bases. CDR1 is KGHDR, CDR2 SFDVKD, per germline. The length of the CDR3 is 13 residues. With 8 bases removed from V and 6 bases from J, the gap between germline ends came to 12 bases. The CDR3 here is CATNPGWSGELFF. CDR3 in DNA: TGTGCCACCAATCCGGGGTGGTCCGGGGAGCTGTTTTTT.

The rearrangement joins TRBV30 to TRBJ2-1; 10 bases are shared with TRBD2. Germline V gives CDR1 GTSNPN, CDR2 SVGIG (reference sequence). V was clipped by 3 bases and J by 8 bases; unmatched bases: 7. The CDR3 has 14 residues. The CDR3 sequence is CAWRTSGVGDEQFF. CDR3 coding DNA: TGTGCCTGGAGAACTAGCGGGGTAGGCGATGAGCAGTTCTTC.

The CDR3 DNA follows: TGTGCCAGCAGTCGGGGGGACGATACTGAAGCTTTCTTT. Amino acids: CASSRGDDTEAFF. V is TRBV6-5 and J is TRBJ1-1; tentatively, D is TRBD1 (5 bases). The CDR3 is 13 amino acids. CDR1 is MNHEY, CDR2 SVGAGI, per germline. Trimming shortened V by 5 bases and J by 5 bases, and 12 bases separated the two germline ends.

The rearrangement links TRBV18 to TRBJ2-5; possibly TRBD2 for D (5 bases). Trimming took off 0 bases at V and 5 bases at J, with 10 bases between the two ends. This CDR3 comprises 14 residues. Germline V lookup: CDR1 KGHSH, CDR2 LQKENI. CDR3 bases: TGTGCCAGCTCACCACCGTCGGGCGGGGAGACCCAGTACTTC. Translated: CASSPPSGGETQYF.

This rearrangement joins TRBV5-6 to TRBJ1-4, with TRBD1 as a possible D gene (5 bases). CDR3 length: 14 amino acids. V was pared by 0 bases and J by 2 bases, with 5 bases between. CDR1 is SGHDT and CDR2 is YYEEEE in the germline V gene. The CDR3, as DNA: TGTGCCAGCAGCTTGGGGGGCACTAATGAAAAACTGTTTTTT. Its translation is CASSLGGTNEKLFF.

J is TRBJ1-3 and V is TRBV28; 9 nucleotides align to TRBD1. Trimming removed 5 bases from V and 3 bases from J; junction bases left unmatched: 8. The CDR3 covers 16 residues. Germline loops: CDR1 MDHEN, CDR2 SYDVKM. CDR3 bases: TGTGCCAGCAGTAACCGGGACAGGGCAGGTGGAAACACCATATATTTT. It translates to CASSNRDRAGGNTIYF.

V is TRBV4-3 and J is TRBJ1-6, with 8 bases lining up with TRBD1. Trimming at V came to 0 bases and at J to 4 bases, leaving 11 bases not matched to a gene. From germline, CDR1 is LGHNA and CDR2 YSLEER. The CDR3 is made up of 19 amino acids. In DNA, the CDR3 is TGCGCCAGCAGCCAAGAAGCGGGACAGGCTTACCCTTATAATTCACCCCTCCACTTT. Encoded protein: CASSQEAGQAYPYNSPLHF.

This clone was seen only a few times. The J gene is TRBJ1-2, the V gene TRBV3-1 (or the pseudogene TRBV3-2); TRBD1 agrees at 8 bases. CDR1 is LGHDT and CDR2 is YNNKEL in the germline V gene (reference sequence). The CDR3 is 16 amino acids. Unmatched junction bases numbered 7, after V lost 0 bases and J lost 4 bases. The DNA of the CDR3 is TGTGCCAGCAGCCAAGATGTCTGGACAGGGAGCTATGGCTACACCTTC. Translation: CASSQDVWTGSYGYTF.

This chain uses TRBV5-1 with TRBJ2-2, with 9 nucleotides matching TRBD1. CDR1 is SGHRS and CDR2 is YFSETQ in the germline V gene. The CDR3 has 18 residues. J was trimmed by 6 bases and V by 4 bases; bases with no gene match: 16. The CDR3 DNA reads TGCGCCAGCAGCCGCACGGACAGGGGAGGTAGTGAGGCCGGGGAGCTGTTTTTT. Protein product: CASSRTDRGGSEAGELFF.

The chain couples TRBV7-8 to TRBJ2-3; 13 bases are a match to TRBD2. This CDR3 contains 17 residues. Germline V gene sequence: CDR1 SGHVS, CDR2 FQNEAQ. V lost 4 bases and J lost 6; bases outside the gene matches: 10. CDR3 bases: TGTGCCAGCAGCTGGGGACTAGCGGGGCTCGGGGTCGATACGCAGTATTTT. Translating it yields CASSWGLAGLGVDTQYF.

The rearrangement joins TRBV27 to TRBJ1-2, with unresolved D. The V gene lost 6 bases and the J gene lost 4 bases, with 6 bases spanning the gap. Germline V lookup: CDR1 MNHEY, CDR2 SMNVEV (reference sequence). The CDR3 extends over 11 amino acids. The CDR3 DNA reads as TGTGCCAGCAGACCTACCTATGGCTACACCTTC. As protein: CASRPTYGYTF.